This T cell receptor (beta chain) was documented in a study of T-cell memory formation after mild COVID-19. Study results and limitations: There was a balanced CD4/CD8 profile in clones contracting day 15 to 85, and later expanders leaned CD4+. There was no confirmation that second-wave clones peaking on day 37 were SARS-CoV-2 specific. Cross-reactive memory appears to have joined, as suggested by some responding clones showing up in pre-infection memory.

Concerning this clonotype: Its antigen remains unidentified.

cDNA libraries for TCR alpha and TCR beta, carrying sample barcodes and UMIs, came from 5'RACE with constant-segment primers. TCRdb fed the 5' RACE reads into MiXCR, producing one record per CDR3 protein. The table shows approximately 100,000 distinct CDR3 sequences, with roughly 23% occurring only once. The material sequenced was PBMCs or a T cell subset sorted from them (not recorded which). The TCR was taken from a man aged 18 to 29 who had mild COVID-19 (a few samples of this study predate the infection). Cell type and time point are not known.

The CDR3 DNA reads TGTGCCAGCAGCTTAGGTGAGCACACTGAAGCTTTCTTT. Translated: CASSLGEHTEAFF. The chain is built from TRBV7-9 and TRBJ1-1; D ambiguous. CDR3 size: 13 residues. V lost 1 base and J 3 bases, leaving 6 bases between the germline ends. CDR1 SEHNR and CDR2 FQNEAQ come from the germline V gene (reference sequence). Using reference TRBV7-9 and TRBJ1-1 for the parts outside the CDR3, the full variable domain is DTGVSQNPRHKITKRGQNVTFRCDPISEHNRLYWYRQTLGQGPEFLTYFQNEAQLEKSRLLSDRFSAERPKGSFSTLEIQRTEQGDSAMYLCASSLGEHTEAFFGQGTRLTVV.